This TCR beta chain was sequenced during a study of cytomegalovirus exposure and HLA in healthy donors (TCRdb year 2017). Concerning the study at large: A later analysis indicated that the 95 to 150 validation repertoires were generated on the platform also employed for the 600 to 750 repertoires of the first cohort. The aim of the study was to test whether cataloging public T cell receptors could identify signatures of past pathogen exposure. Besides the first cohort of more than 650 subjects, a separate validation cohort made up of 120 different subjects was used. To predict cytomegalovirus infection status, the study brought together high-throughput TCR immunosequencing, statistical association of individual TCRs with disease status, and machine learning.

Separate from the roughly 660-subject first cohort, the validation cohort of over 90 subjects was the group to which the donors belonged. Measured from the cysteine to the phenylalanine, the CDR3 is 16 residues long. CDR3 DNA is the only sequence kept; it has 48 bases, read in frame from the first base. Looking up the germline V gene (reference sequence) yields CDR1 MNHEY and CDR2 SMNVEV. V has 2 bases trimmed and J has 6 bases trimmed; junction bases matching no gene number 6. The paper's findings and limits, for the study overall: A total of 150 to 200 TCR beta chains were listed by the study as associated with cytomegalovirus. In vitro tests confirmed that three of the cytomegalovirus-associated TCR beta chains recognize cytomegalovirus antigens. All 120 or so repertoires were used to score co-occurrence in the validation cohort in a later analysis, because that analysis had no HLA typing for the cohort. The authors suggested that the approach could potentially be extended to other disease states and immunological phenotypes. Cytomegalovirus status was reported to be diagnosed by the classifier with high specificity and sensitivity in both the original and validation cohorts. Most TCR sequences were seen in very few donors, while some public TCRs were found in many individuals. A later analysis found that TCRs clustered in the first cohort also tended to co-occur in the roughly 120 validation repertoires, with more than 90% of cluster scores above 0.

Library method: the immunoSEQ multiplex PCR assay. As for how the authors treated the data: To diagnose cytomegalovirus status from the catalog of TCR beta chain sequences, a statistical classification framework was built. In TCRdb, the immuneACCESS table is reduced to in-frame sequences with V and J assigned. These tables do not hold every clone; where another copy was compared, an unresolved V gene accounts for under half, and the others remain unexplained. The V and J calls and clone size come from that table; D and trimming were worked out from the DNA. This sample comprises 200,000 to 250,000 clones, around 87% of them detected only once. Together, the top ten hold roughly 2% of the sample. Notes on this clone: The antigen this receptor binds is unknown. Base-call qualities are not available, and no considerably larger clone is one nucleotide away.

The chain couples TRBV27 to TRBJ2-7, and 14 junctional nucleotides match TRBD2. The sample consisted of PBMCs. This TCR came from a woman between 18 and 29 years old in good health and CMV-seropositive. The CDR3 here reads CASSLVRTSGRREQYF. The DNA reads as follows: TGTGCCAGCAGTTTAGTTAGGACTAGCGGGAGGCGCGAGCAGTACTTC.